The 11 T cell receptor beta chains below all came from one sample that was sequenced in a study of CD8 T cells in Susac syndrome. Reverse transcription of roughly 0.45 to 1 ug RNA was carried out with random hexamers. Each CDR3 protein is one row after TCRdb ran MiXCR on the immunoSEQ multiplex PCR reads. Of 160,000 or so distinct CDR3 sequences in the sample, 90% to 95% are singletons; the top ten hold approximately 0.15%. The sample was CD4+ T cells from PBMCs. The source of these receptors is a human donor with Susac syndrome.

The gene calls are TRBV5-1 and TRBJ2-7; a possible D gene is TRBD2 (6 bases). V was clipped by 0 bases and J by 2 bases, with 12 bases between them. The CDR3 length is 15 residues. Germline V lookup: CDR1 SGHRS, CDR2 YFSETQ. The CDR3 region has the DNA TGCGCCAGCAGCTTGGCCGGGCGGGGACCCTACGAGCAGTACTTC. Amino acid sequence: CASSLAGRGPYEQYF. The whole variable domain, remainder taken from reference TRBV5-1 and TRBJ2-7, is KAGVTQTPRYLIKTRGQQVTLSCSPISGHRSVSWYQQTPGQGLQFLFEYFSETQRNKGNFPGRFSGRQFSNSRSEMNVSTLELGDSALYLCASSLAGRGPYEQYFGPGTRLTVT.

The CDR3 spells CASSSSSPTYGYTF. The CDR3 DNA is TGTGCCAGCTCATCCTCGTCGCCAACGTATGGCTACACCTTC. The J gene is TRBJ1-2, the V gene TRBV18; D gene uncertain. V lost 5 bases, J lost 5 bases, and 15 bases lay in between. The length of the CDR3 is 14 residues. The germline V gene has CDR1 KGHSH and CDR2 LQKENI.

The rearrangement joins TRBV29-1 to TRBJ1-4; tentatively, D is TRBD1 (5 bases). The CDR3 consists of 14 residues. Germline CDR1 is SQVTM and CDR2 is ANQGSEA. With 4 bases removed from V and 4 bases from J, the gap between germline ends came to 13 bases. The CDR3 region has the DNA TGCAGCGTTGTGGGACCGCAAAGTAATGAAAAACTGTTTTTT. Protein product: CSVVGPQSNEKLFF. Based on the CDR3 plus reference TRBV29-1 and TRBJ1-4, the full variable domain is SAVISQKPSRDICQRGTSLTIQCQVDSQVTMMFWYRQQPGQSLTLIATANQGSEATYESGFVIDKFPISRPNLTFSTLTVSNMSPEDSSIYLCSVVGPQSNEKLFFGSGTQLSVL.

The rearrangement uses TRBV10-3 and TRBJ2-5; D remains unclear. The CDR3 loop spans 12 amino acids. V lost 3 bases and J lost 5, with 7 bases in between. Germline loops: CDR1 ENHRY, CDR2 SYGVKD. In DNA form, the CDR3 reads TGTGCCATCAGTGAACTGGGCGAGACCCAGTACTTC. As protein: CAISELGETQYF.

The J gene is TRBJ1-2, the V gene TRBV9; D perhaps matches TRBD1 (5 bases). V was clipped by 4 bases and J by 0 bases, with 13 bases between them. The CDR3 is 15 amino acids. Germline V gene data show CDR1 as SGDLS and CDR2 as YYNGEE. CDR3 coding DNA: TGTGCCAGCAGCCCATTCGGGGGATCTAACTATGGCTACACCTTC. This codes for CASSPFGGSNYGYTF.

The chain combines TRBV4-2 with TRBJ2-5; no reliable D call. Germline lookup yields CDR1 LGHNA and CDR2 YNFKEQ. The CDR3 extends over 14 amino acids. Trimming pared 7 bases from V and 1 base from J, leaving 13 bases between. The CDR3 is CASTESFGQETQYF. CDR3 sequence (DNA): TGTGCCAGCACCGAATCCTTTGGCCAAGAGACCCAGTACTTC.

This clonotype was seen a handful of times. CDR3 sequence: CASSFYQGKSGELFF. The CDR3 region has the DNA TGTGCCAGCAGCTTCTATCAGGGGAAGAGCGGGGAGCTGTTTTTT. The chain uses TRBV7-2 and TRBJ2-2; D perhaps matches TRBD1 (6 bases). The CDR3 runs to 15 residues. V gave up 3 bases and J gave up 7 bases, with 15 bases separating them. Germline values: CDR1 SGHTA, CDR2 FQGNSA.

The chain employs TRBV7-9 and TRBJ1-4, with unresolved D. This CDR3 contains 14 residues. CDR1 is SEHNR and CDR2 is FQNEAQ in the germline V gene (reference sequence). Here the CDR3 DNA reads TGTCCTCCAAGCTTAATCGGTTATAATGAAAAACTGTTTTTT. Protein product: CPPSLIGYNEKLFF.

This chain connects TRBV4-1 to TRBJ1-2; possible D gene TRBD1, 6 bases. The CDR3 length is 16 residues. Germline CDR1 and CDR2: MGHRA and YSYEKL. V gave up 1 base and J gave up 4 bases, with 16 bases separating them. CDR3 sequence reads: CASSQGPRGPVYGYTF. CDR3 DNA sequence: TGCGCCAGCAGCCAAGGTCCCCGGGGGCCTGTCTATGGCTACACCTTC.

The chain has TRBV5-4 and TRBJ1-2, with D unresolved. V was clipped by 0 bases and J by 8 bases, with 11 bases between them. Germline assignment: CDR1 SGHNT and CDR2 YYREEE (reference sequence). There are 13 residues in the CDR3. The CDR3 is CASSLDRRRGYTF. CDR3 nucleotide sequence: TGTGCCAGCAGCTTGGACCGGCGGAGGGGCTACACCTTC. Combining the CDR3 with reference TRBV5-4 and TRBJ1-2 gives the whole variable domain ETGVTQSPTHLIKTRGQQVTLRCSSQSGHNTVSWYQQALGQGPQFIFQYYREEENGRGNFPPRFSGLQFPNYSSELNVNALELDDSALYLCASSLDRRRGYTFGSGTRLTVV.

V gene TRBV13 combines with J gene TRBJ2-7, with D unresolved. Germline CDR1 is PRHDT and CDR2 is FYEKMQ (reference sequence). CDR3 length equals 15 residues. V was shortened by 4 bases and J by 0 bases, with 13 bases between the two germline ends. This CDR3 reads CASSSRSQSSYEQYF. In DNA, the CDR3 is TGTGCCAGCAGCTCCCGGTCCCAGAGCTCCTACGAGCAGTACTTC.